This is a list of T cell receptor beta chains from one sample in a study of blood T cell repertoires in COVID-19. Data came from immunoSEQ multiplex PCR; TCRdb stores just in-frame clones and leaves some out. The sample records approximately 83,000 clones, around four fifths being singletons. The sample comprised peripheral blood. These receptors originate from a man aged 50 or older with acute or convalescent COVID-19. Each CDR3 is given with its conserved first and last residue. The D gene is left open where the match is weak.

J: TRBJ1-6; V: TRBV28; D: NA; CDR3: CASVDSGNSPLHF
J: TRBJ1-1; V: TRBV29-1; D: TRBD1; CDR3: CSAGQGKSEAFF
J: TRBJ1-4; V: TRBV6-5; D: NA; CDR3: CASSSPRTNEKLFF
J: TRBJ2-7; V: TRBV7-9; D: TRBD2; CDR3: CASSLARGAGGSYEQYF
J: TRBJ2-1; V: TRBV7-2; D: TRBD2; CDR3: CASSRLAGVGNEQFF
J: TRBJ2-1; V: TRBV2; D: TRBD2; CDR3: CASSEVAGESYNEQFF
J: TRBJ2-3; V: TRBV5-1; D: TRBD1; CDR3: CASTQGTAFTDTQYF
J: TRBJ1-1; V: TRBV7-9; D: TRBD1; CDR3: CASSLTAGGMVPEAFF
J: TRBJ1-5; V: TRBV6-2/TRBV6-3; D: TRBD1; CDR3: CASSRQGALNQPQHF
J: TRBJ2-3; V: TRBV7-8; D: TRBD2; CDR3: CASSSSIGSGRFAADTQYF
J: TRBJ2-1; V: TRBV6-2/TRBV6-3; D: TRBD2; CDR3: CASSYTGGEGNEQFF
J: TRBJ2-3; V: TRBV15; D: TRBD2; CDR3: CATSTPTSGRADTQYF
J: TRBJ1-2; V: TRBV30; D: TRBD1; CDR3: CAWSAQGDYGYTF
J: TRBJ2-3; V: TRBV5-1; D: NA; CDR3: CASSLGQNTDTQYF
J: TRBJ2-7; V: TRBV15; D: NA; CDR3: CATSAQDNVYEQYF
J: TRBJ1-5; V: TRBV6-2/TRBV6-3; D: NA; CDR3: CASSYWTLNQPQHF
J: TRBJ2-3; V: TRBV19; D: NA; CDR3: CASRSHRADTQYF
J: TRBJ2-7; V: TRBV20-1; D: NA; CDR3: CSASGLPAYEQYF
J: TRBJ2-3; V: TRBV7-2; D: TRBD2; CDR3: CASSPRLAGAADTQYF
J: TRBJ2-5; V: TRBV6-2/TRBV6-3; D: TRBD2; CDR3: CASSSQGLAVQETQYF
J: TRBJ1-1; V: TRBV6-5; D: TRBD1; CDR3: CASRGTALEAFF
J: TRBJ2-1; V: TRBV30; D: TRBD2; CDR3: CACRLLAASYNEQFF
J: TRBJ2-1; V: TRBV4-2; D: NA; CDR3: CASSSGSYSYNEQFF
J: TRBJ2-2; V: TRBV27; D: TRBD1; CDR3: CASSLSRDRGPDLNTGELFF
J: TRBJ1-1; V: TRBV6-5; D: NA; CDR3: CASSPGHSEAFF
J: TRBJ2-5; V: TRBV30; D: TRBD2; CDR3: CAWSVSGGETQYF
J: TRBJ1-2; V: TRBV6-5; D: NA; CDR3: CASSYMQRTYGYTF
J: TRBJ2-6; V: TRBV19; D: NA; CDR3: CASSIVHSGANVLTF
J: TRBJ2-7; V: TRBV7-2; D: NA; CDR3: CASSSQYEQYF
J: TRBJ2-7; V: TRBV6-6; D: TRBD1; CDR3: CASSWTGDEQYF
J: TRBJ2-1; V: TRBV9; D: TRBD1; CDR3: CASSVDTRQGVGNEQFF
J: TRBJ2-2; V: TRBV5-1; D: TRBD2; CDR3: CASSYLAGRTGELFF
J: TRBJ1-1; V: TRBV29-1; D: NA; CDR3: CSAAGFRNTEAFF
J: TRBJ2-7; V: TRBV27; D: NA; CDR3: CASSFSVGLGSTYEQYF
J: TRBJ1-1; V: TRBV30; D: TRBD1; CDR3: CALRGGGLDTEAFF
J: TRBJ1-4; V: TRBV6-5; D: NA; CDR3: CASRAGSANEKLFF
J: TRBJ1-1; V: TRBV7-9; D: TRBD1; CDR3: CASSPQGQDRLVEAFF
J: TRBJ2-1; V: TRBV18; D: TRBD1; CDR3: CASSSGQGVNEQFF
J: TRBJ2-5; V: TRBV12-5; D: TRBD1; CDR3: CASGGQGLQETQYF
J: TRBJ1-2; V: TRBV30; D: NA; CDR3: CAWSVSGTNYGYTF
J: TRBJ2-1; V: TRBV10-2; D: TRBD2; CDR3: CASRPRTGRGTSGNNEQFF
J: TRBJ2-7; V: TRBV10-3; D: TRBD2; CDR3: CAISLLAGEDEQYF
J: TRBJ2-7; V: TRBV21-1; D: NA; CDR3: CASTPVLAVYEQYF
J: TRBJ2-1; V: TRBV5-8; D: TRBD1; CDR3: CASSLLRDRKDNEQFF
J: TRBJ2-7; V: TRBV27; D: TRBD1; CDR3: CASSSFGQGASEQYF
J: TRBJ2-3; V: TRBV6-4; D: TRBD2; CDR3: CASSLAGADTQYF
J: TRBJ2-7; V: TRBV10-3; D: NA; CDR3: CAIRHRDNSYEQYF
J: TRBJ2-5; V: TRBV5-1; D: NA; CDR3: CASSGGAETQYF
J: TRBJ1-1; V: TRBV3-1/TRBV3-2; D: NA; CDR3: CASSPLDKVSTEAFF
J: TRBJ2-1; V: TRBV11-1; D: TRBD2; CDR3: CASSLPLAGAVDEQFF
J: TRBJ1-1; V: TRBV18; D: NA; CDR3: CASSSQSLNTEAFF
J: TRBJ2-2; V: TRBV18; D: TRBD1; CDR3: CASSPFSGTGGISGELFF
J: TRBJ1-2; V: TRBV6-1; D: NA; CDR3: CASSERTPQGYGYTF
J: TRBJ1-2; V: TRBV27; D: TRBD1; CDR3: CASSLGTGKYGYTF
J: TRBJ2-1; V: TRBV7-3; D: NA; CDR3: CASSLNTRGNEQFF
J: TRBJ2-4; V: TRBV4-1; D: NA; CDR3: CASSHHPTASQNIQYF
J: TRBJ2-7; V: TRBV6-1; D: TRBD2; CDR3: CASSPGGGYEQYF
J: TRBJ1-5; V: TRBV30; D: NA; CDR3: CAWSFRGNQPQHF
J: TRBJ2-1; V: TRBV15; D: TRBD2; CDR3: CATSTQSPLLGEGLYNEQFF
J: TRBJ2-1; V: TRBV6-2/TRBV6-3; D: NA; CDR3: CASSYSRAGQYNEQFF